A single sample is the source of the 18 T cell receptor beta chains below, sequenced in a study of T cell responses to AZD1222 COVID-19 vaccine. Data came from immunoSEQ multiplex PCR; TCRdb stores just in-frame clones and leaves some out. The table shows around 130,000 clones, with roughly 92% occurring only once. Source: peripheral blood, taken 28 days after the second AZD1222 dose. Receptors originate from an adult who received the AZD1222 COVID-19 vaccine.

The chain combines TRBV21-1 with TRBJ1-5; TRBD1, the table's D call, was not compared with the DNA. TRBV21-1 is recorded as a pseudogene. The length of the CDR3 is 15 residues. The CDR3 DNA is TGTGCCAGCAGCAAAGAGCGACAGGGGGGTCAGCCCCAGCATTTT. Protein: CASSKERQGGQPQHF.

The V and J genes are TRBV5-1 and TRBJ1-2, with 7 nucleotides matching TRBD1. The CDR3 has 13 residues. Germline CDR1 reads SGHRS; CDR2 reads YFSETQ. Trimming took 4 bases from V and 8 from J; bases not matched to a gene: 8. In DNA form, the CDR3 reads TGCGCCAGCAGCAACATGACAGGGAGCGGCTACACCTTC. Protein: CASSNMTGSGYTF.

This chain connects TRBV5-1 to TRBJ2-1; 7 bases align to TRBD1. V was clipped by 4 bases and J by 5 bases; unmatched bases: 6. CDR3 length equals 14 residues. Germline loops: CDR1 SGHRS, CDR2 YFSETQ. The CDR3 nucleotides read TGCGCCAGCAGCAGCACAGGGGCCCACAATGAGCAGTTCTTC. Translating it yields CASSSTGAHNEQFF. The variable domain in full, with the rest retrieved from reference TRBV5-1 and TRBJ2-1, is KAGVTQTPRYLIKTRGQQVTLSCSPISGHRSVSWYQQTPGQGLQFLFEYFSETQRNKGNFPGRFSGRQFSNSRSEMNVSTLELGDSALYLCASSSTGAHNEQFFGPGTRLTVL.

This chain uses TRBV19 with TRBJ1-5; D remains ambiguous. CDR3 length: 13 residues. CDR1 and CDR2 from the germline V gene are LNHDA and SQIVND (reference sequence). Trimming stripped 0 bases from V and 7 bases from J, with 7 bases between. CDR3 DNA sequence: TGTGCCAGTAGTATAGAATTGCCACAGCCCCAGCATTTT. Amino acid sequence: CASSIELPQPQHF.

V gene TRBV4-2 combines with J gene TRBJ2-1; 9 bases agree with TRBD2. The CDR3 runs 15 residues. Per the germline V gene, CDR1 is LGHNA and CDR2 is YNFKEQ. The V and J ends lost 4 bases and 5 bases, in that order; junction bases with no gene match: 6. Here the CDR3 DNA reads TGTGCCAGCAGCCCCAGGCGACTAGCGGACAATGAGCAGTTCTTC. It specifies CASSPRRLADNEQFF.

The gene calls are TRBV5-1 and TRBJ2-3; the D gene could be TRBD1 or TRBD2 (6 bases each). The CDR3 consists of 16 residues. The germline CDR1 and CDR2 sequences are SGHRS and YFSETQ. Trimming took 7 bases from V and 0 from J, leaving 18 bases between them. CDR3 nucleotide sequence: TGCGCCAGCCTGGATACGGGGGCGGGGAGCACAGATACGCAGTATTTT. This codes for CASLDTGAGSTDTQYF.

This sequence joins TRBV7-2 and TRBJ1-5; the D gene is possibly TRBD1 (6 bases). V dropped 5 bases and J dropped 4 bases, with 21 bases sitting between them. Germline V gene data show CDR1 as SGHTA and CDR2 as FQGNSA. This CDR3 is built from 17 residues. As DNA, the CDR3 is TGTGCCAGCAGCACTAAGAACTTAGTAGGGGGTAATCAGCCCCAGCATTTT. Translating it yields CASSTKNLVGGNQPQHF.

The rearrangement links TRBV28 to TRBJ1-5, with D maybe TRBD1 (6 bases). From germline, CDR1 is MDHEN and CDR2 SYDVKM. The CDR3 runs to 14 residues. V lost 6 bases to trimming and J lost 0 bases, with 9 bases between them. The chain's CDR3 is CASRVRGSNQPQHF. The DNA for the CDR3 is TGTGCCAGCAGGGTCAGGGGTAGCAATCAGCCCCAGCATTTT.

This sequence joins TRBV6-2 or TRBV6-3 and TRBJ1-3; D is undetermined. This CDR3 spans 16 amino acids. Germline V gives CDR1 MNHEY, CDR2 SVGEGT. V was pared by 2 bases and J by 0 bases, with 11 bases between. The CDR3 is CASSYGRPTSGNTIYF. CDR3 in DNA: TGTGCCAGCAGTTACGGCAGACCGACCTCTGGAAACACCATATATTTT.

This clone was counted a single time. The chain carries TRBV12-5 and TRBJ1-2, with D tentatively TRBD1 (6 bases). Per germline, CDR1 LGHNT and CDR2 FRNRAP. The CDR3 runs 11 residues. V was trimmed by 0 bases and J by 13 bases, leaving 9 bases between them. The CDR3 loop is CASGLVGGTTF. Here the CDR3 DNA reads TGTGCTAGTGGTTTGGTCGGGGGCACCACCTTC.

The chain employs TRBV6-6 and TRBJ1-3; 8 bases fit TRBD1. Germline CDR1 and CDR2: MNHNY and SVGAGI (reference sequence). V shed 6 bases and J 8 bases; nucleotides not matched to a gene: 9. The CDR3 is 14 amino acids. In DNA form, the CDR3 reads TGTGCCAGCAGCCTCCGGACAGGGAAGGACACCATATATTTT. Translated: CASSLRTGKDTIYF.

The DNA of the CDR3 is TGTGCCAGTAGGGGTTTAGGGGACGAGCAGTACTTC. This sequence encodes CASRGLGDEQYF. The chain joins TRBV28 to TRBJ2-7; possibly TRBD1 for D (5 bases). V lost 9 bases to trimming and J lost 5 bases, with 14 bases between them. Looked up from germline, CDR1 is MDHEN and CDR2 is SYDVKM. This CDR3 has 12 amino acids.

CDR3 in DNA: TGTGCCAGCAGTTACTATCCCTCTGGCGAGCAGTACTTC. Translating gives CASSYYPSGEQYF. V and J are TRBV6-6 and TRBJ2-7; D gene ambiguous. V was pared by 1 base and J by 6 bases, with 10 bases between. This CDR3 has 13 residues. Germline CDR1 is MNHNY and CDR2 is SVGAGI (reference sequence).

The V and J genes are TRBV4-1 and TRBJ1-2; D unresolved. The V end lost 0 bases, the J end lost 8 bases, and 19 bases lay between the germline ends. There are 16 residues in the CDR3. Germline CDR1 MGHRA, CDR2 YSYEKL. The CDR3 loop reads CASSQDRKALGIGYTF. The CDR3 DNA reads TGCGCCAGCAGCCAAGATCGGAAGGCCCTAGGGATCGGCTACACCTTC.

The sample holds one count of this clone. The chain uses TRBV27 and TRBJ2-5, with TRBD2 as a possible D gene (5 bases). Germline lookup yields CDR1 MNHEY and CDR2 SMNVEV (reference sequence). CDR3 length equals 14 residues. Trimming took off 3 bases at V and 2 bases at J, with 10 bases between the two ends. Here the CDR3 DNA reads TGTGCCAGCAGTTTTCGGCCGGGGCAAGAGACCCAGTACTTC. It encodes CASSFRPGQETQYF.

This rearrangement joins TRBV21-1 to TRBJ2-3; the D call in the table, TRBD2, was not verified against the DNA. TRBV21-1 is classified as a pseudogene. CDR3 length: 18 residues. The CDR3 spells CASSKGGVQRGATDTQYF. The DNA for the CDR3 is TGTGCCAGCAGCAAAGGGGGGGTTCAACGAGGGGCCACAGATACGCAGTATTTT.

This clone occurred a few times. V usage is TRBV7-9 and J usage is TRBJ1-4, with 7 bases matching TRBD1. Germline V CDR1 and CDR2: SEHNR, FQNEAQ (reference sequence). J gave up 8 bases and V 4 bases, and 10 bases lay outside the gene matches. This CDR3 spans 15 amino acids. CDR3 loop: CASSSSGTVKEKLFF. In DNA form, the CDR3 reads TGTGCCAGCAGCTCATCCGGGACAGTGAAAGAAAAACTGTTTTTT.

This chain links TRBV9 with TRBJ2-6; 8 positions match TRBD2. The CDR3 sequence is 17 residues long. V dropped 4 bases and J dropped 2; count of bases not matched to a gene: 8. Germline assignment: CDR1 SGDLS and CDR2 YYNGEE. The CDR3 DNA reads TGTGCCAGCAGCCCCCACATCGGGAGGGCTGGGGCCAACGTCCTGACTTTC. This encodes CASSPHIGRAGANVLTF.